This is a list of T cell receptor beta chains from one sample in a study of blood T cell repertoires in COVID-19. Data came from immunoSEQ multiplex PCR; TCRdb stores just in-frame clones and leaves some out. The data hold around 450,000 clones, with about 85% observed a single time. Sample: PBMCs or T cells enriched from blood (not recorded which). The source of these receptors is a woman younger than 30 with acute COVID-19. CDR3s include the opening cysteine and the closing phenylalanine or tryptophan.

V gene | CDR3 protein
TRBV6-6 | CASSSRDTDPRRYF
TRBV3-1/TRBV3-2 | CASSLIAGRSYNEQFF
TRBV5-4 | CASSLALGTSGGTDTQYF
TRBV9 | CASSVPGGELFF
TRBV15 | CATSRDQGSNSPLHF
TRBV10-1 | CASGGGFSNEQFF
TRBV7-9 | CASSLALSPTEAFF
TRBV6-5 | CASSYTTGYSGYTF
TRBV5-8 | CASSLGQEGYGYTF
TRBV6-5 | CASRRRGNNQPQHF
TRBV24-1 | CATSDSYSYEQYF
TRBV9 | CASSSQGNTEAFF
TRBV27 | CASSLFPRDRDNQPQHF
TRBV6-6 | CASSYSLAGTDTQYF
TRBV28 | CASSPTDRPGGPQHF
TRBV3-1/TRBV3-2 | CASSQDIPAGGKNIQYF
TRBV18 | CASSPRGDSKGYGYTF
TRBV9 | CASSVGSGEGSYNEQFF
TRBV29-1 | CSVVGPSGGTDTQYF
TRBV5-4 | CASSLDRDYGYTF
TRBV18 | CASSPVTGEETQYF
TRBV20-1 | CSAQGRETQYF
TRBV27 | CASSLGREQFF
TRBV7-6 | CASSETSGSMNEQFF
TRBV29-1 | CSVLLQVDTQYF
TRBV20-1 | CSAGSGVLQFF
TRBV11-3 | CASSLGLAGITNNEQFF